These 7 T cell receptor beta chains originate from one sample sequenced in a study of cytomegalovirus exposure and HLA in healthy donors. PCR involved 60 Vbeta and 13 Jbeta primers. Sequenced by immunoSEQ multiplex PCR; TCRdb stores in-frame clones only, minus some. This table has more than 75,000 clones, approximately 90% appearing once. Sequencing was done on a sample of PBMCs. Receptor source: a man between 18 and 35 years old in good health and CMV-seronegative.

The chain is built from TRBV5-1 and TRBJ1-2; 7 nucleotides match TRBD1. CDR3 length: 13 amino acids. Trimming took 3 bases from V and 6 from J; bases not matched to a gene: 5. Per the germline V gene, CDR1 is SGHRS and CDR2 is YFSETQ. The CDR3 DNA sequence: TGCGCCAGCAGCTGGACAGGTACGAATGGCTACACCTTC. Encoded protein: CASSWTGTNGYTF. The whole variable domain, remainder taken from reference TRBV5-1 and TRBJ1-2, is KAGVTQTPRYLIKTRGQQVTLSCSPISGHRSVSWYQQTPGQGLQFLFEYFSETQRNKGNFPGRFSGRQFSNSRSEMNVSTLELGDSALYLCASSWTGTNGYTFGSGTRLTVV.

V gene TRBV25-1 combines with J gene TRBJ2-4, with D maybe TRBD2 (5 bases). Trimming shortened V by 2 bases and J by 4 bases, and 15 bases separated the two germline ends. CDR3 length equals 16 residues. The germline gives CDR1 MGHDK, CDR2 SYGVNS. The DNA for the CDR3 is TGTGCCAGCAGTGAAGTTCGTGGAGGCTCTAAAAACATTCAGTACTTC. Its protein is CASSEVRGGSKNIQYF.

The chain joins TRBV2 to TRBJ1-6, with 12 bases matching TRBD1. With V trimmed by 6 bases and J by 6 bases, 15 bases remained unmatched. This CDR3 has 19 residues. Germline CDR1 is SNHLY and CDR2 is FYNNEI. CDR3: CASRRTPGQGAVSNSPLHF. CDR3 in DNA: TGTGCCAGCAGGAGAACACCGGGACAGGGGGCCGTTAGTAATTCACCCCTCCACTTT.

V gene TRBV21-1 combines with J gene TRBJ1-5. TRBV21-1 is labeled a pseudogene. This CDR3 contains 15 residues. CDR3 coding DNA: TGTGCCAGCAGCCTGGCGGATGATAGCAATCAGCCCCAGCATTTT. Translated, it gives CASSLADDSNQPQHF.

This chain uses TRBV5-1 with TRBJ1-1, with D possibly being TRBD1 (5 bases). Germline V gene sequence: CDR1 SGHRS, CDR2 YFSETQ. The CDR3 consists of 13 residues. Trimming pared 3 bases from V and 6 bases from J, leaving 12 bases between. CDR3 loop: CASSSADRPEAFF. For the CDR3, the DNA is TGCGCCAGCAGCTCCGCAGACAGACCTGAAGCTTTCTTT. The variable domain in full, with the rest retrieved from reference TRBV5-1 and TRBJ1-1, is KAGVTQTPRYLIKTRGQQVTLSCSPISGHRSVSWYQQTPGQGLQFLFEYFSETQRNKGNFPGRFSGRQFSNSRSEMNVSTLELGDSALYLCASSSADRPEAFFGQGTRLTVV.

The chain uses TRBV28 and TRBJ2-4; 8 bases are a match to TRBD1. This CDR3 contains 14 residues. V gave up 6 bases and J gave up 8 bases; unmatched junction bases: 9. Germline V CDR1 and CDR2: MDHEN, SYDVKM. The CDR3 coding sequence is TGTGCCAGCAGCTCTACAGGGGGTCTAGACATTCAGTACTTC. The encoded protein is CASSSTGGLDIQYF.

The rearrangement joins TRBV28 to TRBJ2-7; D is possibly TRBD2 (6 bases). Germline lookup yields CDR1 MDHEN and CDR2 SYDVKM. The CDR3 runs 13 residues. V lost 4 bases and J 4 bases, leaving 11 bases between the germline ends. The CDR3 DNA reads TGTGCCAGCAGTTCTGCGGGAAGGTACGAGCAGTACTTC. Encoded protein: CASSSAGRYEQYF.